This T cell receptor beta chain was sequenced for a study of somatic mutations in T cells in chronic GVHD (dated by TCRdb to between 2020 and 2021). For sorting, staining was done with anti-CD3, anti-CD4, anti-CD8 and a Vbeta20 antibody from the IOTest Beta Mark kit on a FACSAria III, reaching purity above 98%. Peripheral blood was collected in sodium heparin tubes and mononuclear cells were isolated by Ficoll-Paque PLUS density gradient centrifugation. CD4+ Vbeta20+, CD4+ Vbeta20-, and CD8+ T cell fractions were FACS-sorted before TCRbeta deep sequencing. Comment on this clone: The antigen this receptor binds is unknown. No much larger clone is present one base from it, and per-base qualities are unavailable.

From cysteine to phenylalanine, the CDR3 is 15 amino acids long. The entry retains the CDR3 DNA only, 45 bases that are in frame from base 1. Looking up the germline V gene yields CDR1 SNHLY and CDR2 FYNNEI. At the junction V is shortened by 2 bases and J by 9 bases; bases outside the gene matches: 9. Genomic DNA was isolated and then used for TCRbeta deep sequencing. TCRbeta CDR3 sequencing and initial data processing were performed as a commercial service with the immunoSEQ assay. The paper's processing steps were these. Reads were demultiplexed, adapter and primer sequences were removed, similar clones were merged by frequency-ratio clustering, and V, D, J genes were annotated with IMGT. TCRdb took this table from immuneACCESS and kept in-frame rearrangements with V and J called. Such tables lack part of the clones; where checked against another copy, unresolved V genes explain under half of the gap, and the rest is unexplained. That table gives V, J and clone size, and the DNA gave D and trimming. The sample profile shows about 13,000 clones; roughly 75% of them were found once. Approximately 31% of the sample is in the top ten clones.

The receptor comes from a male patient aged 45-59 years with chronic graft-versus-host disease. Because of the transplant, the T cells may be the graft donor's rather than the patient's own. This chain joins TRBV2 to TRBJ2-1; 8 bases in the junction line up with TRBD2. The material sequenced was Vbeta20-negative CD4+ T cells from blood. The sample's cell subset or site label is to be understood as: CD4+ T cells sorted as TCR Vbeta20 negative by flow cytometry. The DNA sequence is TGTGCCAGCAGTGAATGGGGCGGGAGGTACGGTGAGCAGTTCTTC. Translation gives CASSEWGGRYGEQFF.